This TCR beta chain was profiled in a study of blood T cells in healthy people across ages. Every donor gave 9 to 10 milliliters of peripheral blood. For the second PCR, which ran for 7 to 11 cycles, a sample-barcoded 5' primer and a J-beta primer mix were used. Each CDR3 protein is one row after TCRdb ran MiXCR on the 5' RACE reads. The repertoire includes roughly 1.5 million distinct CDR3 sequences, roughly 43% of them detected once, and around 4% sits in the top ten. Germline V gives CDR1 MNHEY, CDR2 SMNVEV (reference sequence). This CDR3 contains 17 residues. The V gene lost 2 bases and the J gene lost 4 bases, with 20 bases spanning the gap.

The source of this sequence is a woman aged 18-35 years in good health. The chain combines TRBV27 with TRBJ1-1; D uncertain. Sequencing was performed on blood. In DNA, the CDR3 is TGTGCCAGCAGTTTAACCCCCCGCGGAGGGTGGGCCACTGAAGCTTTCTTT. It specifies CASSLTPRGGWATEAFF.